The subject of this entry is one T cell receptor beta chain. The data derive from a study of shared clonotypes between healthy human individuals. Sequencing used immunoSEQ multiplex PCR; TCRdb keeps in-frame clones, though not all of them. The table has under 350,000 clones, 87% seen once; the top ten hold roughly 16%. CDR3 length: 15 amino acids. CDR1 SGHDT and CDR2 YYEEEE come from the germline V gene. Trimming took off 1 base at V and 5 bases at J, with 15 bases between the two ends. There were no recent acute infections or vaccinations among the donors, who were healthy HIV-negative adults. CD8 memory pooled CD45RO+ cells and CCR7-negative CD45RA+ TemRA cells.

The gene calls are TRBV5-6 and TRBJ1-1; no clear D. The sequence was obtained from a man younger than 35 in good health. The sample comprised memory CD8+ T cells sorted from blood. Subset of the sample: CD45RO+ cells pooled with CCR7-negative TemRA cells. This CDR3 is CASSLMPVGGTEAFF. CDR3 DNA: TGTGCCAGCAGCTTGATGCCGGTGGGTGGGACTGAAGCTTTCTTT. The whole variable domain, remainder taken from reference TRBV5-6 and TRBJ1-1, is DAGVTQSPTHLIKTRGQQVTLRCSPKSGHDTVSWYQQALGQGPQFIFQYYEEEERQRGNFPDRFSGHQFPNYSSELNVNALLLGDSALYLCASSLMPVGGTEAFFGQGTRLTVV.